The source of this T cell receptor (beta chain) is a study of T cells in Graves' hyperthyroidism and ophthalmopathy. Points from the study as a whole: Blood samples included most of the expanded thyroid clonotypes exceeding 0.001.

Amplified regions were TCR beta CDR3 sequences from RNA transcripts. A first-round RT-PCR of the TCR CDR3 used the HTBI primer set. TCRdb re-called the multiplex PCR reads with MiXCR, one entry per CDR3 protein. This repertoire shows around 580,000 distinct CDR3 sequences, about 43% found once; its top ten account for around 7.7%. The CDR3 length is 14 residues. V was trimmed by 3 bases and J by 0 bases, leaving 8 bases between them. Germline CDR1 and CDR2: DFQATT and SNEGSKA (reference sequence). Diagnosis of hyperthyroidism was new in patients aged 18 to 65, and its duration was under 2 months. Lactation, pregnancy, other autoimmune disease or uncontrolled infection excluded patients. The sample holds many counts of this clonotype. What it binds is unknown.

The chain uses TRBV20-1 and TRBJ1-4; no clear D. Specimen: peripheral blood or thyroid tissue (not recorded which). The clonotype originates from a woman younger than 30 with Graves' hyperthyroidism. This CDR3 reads CSASKHSTNEKLFF. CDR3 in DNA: TGCAGTGCTAGTAAGCACTCAACTAATGAAAAACTGTTTTTT.